The 20 T cell receptor beta chains below were found in one sample sequenced in a study of blood T cell repertoires in COVID-19 (dated by TCRdb to the early 2020s). The protocol used for the library was the immunoSEQ multiplex PCR assay. Drawn from immuneACCESS, this table holds only the in-frame rearrangements with V and J called that TCRdb kept. Clones are partly lost; checked studies trace under half to an unresolved V gene and leave the rest unexplained. The sample table shows 180,000 or so clones, and 80% to 90% are seen once. The top ten clones comprise around 8.2% of the sample. Specimen: peripheral blood. Source of these receptors: a man aged 55 to 70 with acute or convalescent COVID-19.

The count of this clone is one. The chain joins TRBV5-1 to TRBJ2-1, with TRBD2 matching 8 bases. V was clipped by 4 bases and J by 0 bases; unmatched bases: 6. Germline loops: CDR1 SGHRS, CDR2 YFSETQ. This CDR3 is 16 amino acids long. The CDR3 loop reads CASSLRSGSSYNEQFF. The CDR3 bases are TGCGCCAGCAGCCTCCGCAGCGGGAGCTCCTACAATGAGCAGTTCTTC. Variable domain in full (rest from reference TRBV5-1 and TRBJ2-1): KAGVTQTPRYLIKTRGQQVTLSCSPISGHRSVSWYQQTPGQGLQFLFEYFSETQRNKGNFPGRFSGRQFSNSRSEMNVSTLELGDSALYLCASSLRSGSSYNEQFFGPGTRLTVL.

J is TRBJ2-7 and V is TRBV27; 9 bases agree with TRBD2. Germline trimming cut 6 bases from V and 5 bases from J; bases unmatched to any gene: 11. This CDR3 comprises 15 residues. Germline V lookup: CDR1 MNHEY, CDR2 SMNVEV (reference sequence). The CDR3 here is CASSQPGLASDEQYF. The CDR3, as DNA: TGTGCCAGCAGCCAACCGGGACTAGCATCTGACGAGCAGTACTTC.

The chain uses TRBV7-3 and TRBJ2-2, with a possible D match to TRBD2 (5 bases). The V gene lost 5 bases and the J gene lost 0 bases, with 19 bases spanning the gap. Per the germline V gene, CDR1 is SGHTA and CDR2 is FQGTGA. This CDR3 is built from 18 residues. The CDR3 sequence is CASSQIRPNGANTGELFF. CDR3 bases: TGTGCCAGCAGCCAAATCCGACCGAACGGGGCGAACACCGGGGAGCTGTTTTTT. The whole variable domain, remainder taken from reference TRBV7-3 and TRBJ2-2, is GAGVSQTPSNKVTEKGKYVELRCDPISGHTALYWYRQSLGQGPEFLIYFQGTGAADDSGLPNDRFFAVRPEGSVSTLKIQRTERGDSAVYLCASSQIRPNGANTGELFFGEGSRLTVL.

V usage is TRBV7-2 and J usage is TRBJ1-2, with unresolved D. The germline V gene has CDR1 SGHTA and CDR2 FQGNSA. The CDR3 extends over 13 amino acids. V lost 6 bases and J lost 6, with 14 bases in between. The CDR3 DNA sequence: TGTGCCAGCAGGAGGGAGTGGTACGATGGCTACACCTTC. Translation: CASRREWYDGYTF.

This chain joins TRBV28 and TRBJ1-5; TRBD1 aligns across 9 bases. Germline V gene sequence: CDR1 MDHEN, CDR2 SYDVKM. Trimming cost V 5 bases and J 1 base; bases outside gene matches: 12. This CDR3 is built from 18 residues. The CDR3 sequence is CASSRPGQGRLSNQPQHF. The CDR3 region has the DNA TGTGCCAGCAGTCGGCCGGGACAGGGAAGGTTGAGCAATCAGCCCCAGCATTTT.

The V gene is TRBV9, the J gene TRBJ2-7; the match to TRBD1 covers 9 bases. Germline V gene sequence: CDR1 SGDLS, CDR2 YYNGEE. The V gene end was trimmed by 4 bases and the J gene end by 2 bases; junction bases not matched to a gene: 10. This CDR3 is built from 16 residues. The CDR3: CASSRTGQGTAYEQYF. Here the CDR3 DNA reads TGTGCCAGCAGCCGAACTGGACAGGGGACGGCCTACGAGCAGTACTTC.

The chain carries TRBV2 and TRBJ1-6; 7 bases map to TRBD1. The V gene end was trimmed by 1 base and the J gene end by 7 bases; junction bases not matched to a gene: 4. The germline V gene encodes CDR1 SNHLY and CDR2 FYNNEI. The CDR3 extends over 15 amino acids. This CDR3 is CASSEVGDSNSPLHF. In DNA form, the CDR3 reads TGTGCCAGCAGTGAAGTGGGGGACAGCAATTCACCCCTCCACTTT.

The chain links TRBV3-1 (or the pseudogene TRBV3-2) to TRBJ2-3; 8 nucleotides match TRBD2. The CDR3 sequence is 15 residues long. Germline CDR1 is LGHDT and CDR2 is YNNKEL (reference sequence). The V and J ends lost 4 bases and 5 bases, in that order; junction bases with no gene match: 8. The CDR3 protein is CASSRKRELRDTQYF. CDR3 in DNA: TGTGCCAGCAGCCGTAAGCGGGAGCTGAGAGATACGCAGTATTTT.

The genes are TRBV7-9 and TRBJ2-5; 9 bases fit TRBD1. The length of the CDR3 is 16 residues. Germline-derived CDR1 and CDR2 are SEHNR and FQNEAQ (reference sequence). The junction had 10 bases not matched to a gene; V was cut back by 5 bases and J by 3 bases. The CDR3 DNA reads TGTGCCAGCAGCCTCGACCCTGGACAGGGGAAAGAGACCCAGTACTTC. Protein product: CASSLDPGQGKETQYF.

This chain joins TRBV7-3 and TRBJ2-3; 14 bases are shared with TRBD2. Germline assignment: CDR1 SGHTA and CDR2 FQGTGA. V gave up 5 bases and J gave up 5 bases; unmatched junction bases: 6. The CDR3 sequence is 16 residues long. The CDR3 coding sequence is TGTGCCAGCAGCGACGGACTAGCGGGAGGCCAAGATACGCAGTATTTT. This translates into CASSDGLAGGQDTQYF. The full variable domain, in which reference TRBV7-3 and TRBJ2-3 provide the parts outside the CDR3, is GAGVSQTPSNKVTEKGKYVELRCDPISGHTALYWYRQSLGQGPEFLIYFQGTGAADDSGLPNDRFFAVRPEGSVSTLKIQRTERGDSAVYLCASSDGLAGGQDTQYFGPGTRLTVL.

The chain has TRBV30 and TRBJ1-6; the D gene is possibly TRBD1 (5 bases). The CDR3 extends over 16 amino acids. The V end lost 6 bases, the J end lost 6 bases, and 21 bases lay between the germline ends. Looked up from germline, CDR1 is GTSNPN and CDR2 is SVGIG (reference sequence). For the CDR3, the DNA is TGTGCCTGCCCCAGGGCCACGAGGACGGTTAATTCACCCCTCCACTTT. Encoded protein: CACPRATRTVNSPLHF.

This clone was seen once. The rearrangement joins TRBV9 to TRBJ2-5, with TRBD2 identical over 7 bases. The germline V gene encodes CDR1 SGDLS and CDR2 YYNGEE. This CDR3 has 17 amino acids. Trimming removed 1 base from V and 4 bases from J; junction bases left unmatched: 13. The CDR3 region is CASSVSGGRGMGETQYF. The CDR3 nucleotides are TGTGCCAGCAGCGTATCGGGCGGGAGAGGGATGGGAGAGACCCAGTACTTC.

This rearrangement joins TRBV6-5 to TRBJ2-1, with D perhaps matching TRBD1 (7 bases). Germline V gives CDR1 MNHEY, CDR2 SVGAGI. The length of the CDR3 is 14 residues. V lost 6 bases and J 0 bases, leaving 9 bases between the germline ends. The CDR3 nucleotides are TGTGCCAGCAGGCGGGACAGCTCCTACAATGAGCAGTTCTTC. Translating gives CASRRDSSYNEQFF.

This sequence joins TRBV5-1 and TRBJ1-6; 7 bases match TRBD1. J was trimmed by 0 bases and V by 3 bases; bases with no gene match: 3. The CDR3 contains 16 residues. Germline V gene data show CDR1 as SGHRS and CDR2 as YFSETQ. CDR3 sequence: CASSSGGSSYNSPLHF. The CDR3 DNA follows: TGCGCCAGCAGCTCAGGGGGGAGCTCCTATAATTCACCCCTCCACTTT.

The chain couples TRBV5-4 to TRBJ2-3; D is uncertain. CDR1 and CDR2 from the germline V gene are SGHNT and YYREEE (reference sequence). V was shortened by 0 bases and J by 6 bases, with 11 bases between the two germline ends. This CDR3 has 14 amino acids. Written as DNA, the CDR3 is TGTGCCAGCAGCTTGGGCAGGTTCACGGATACGCAGTATTTT. Its protein product is CASSLGRFTDTQYF.

The chain links TRBV18 to TRBJ1-5, with D tentatively TRBD1 (6 bases). The CDR3 loop spans 17 amino acids. CDR1 and CDR2 from the germline V gene are KGHSH and LQKENI. V gave up 3 bases and J gave up 5 bases, with 20 bases separating them. CDR3 DNA sequence: TGTGCCAGCTCACCTCGCCCAACCGAAAGGGGGTATCAGCCCCAGCATTTT. This sequence encodes CASSPRPTERGYQPQHF.

V is TRBV29-1 and J is TRBJ1-3; perhaps TRBD1 as D (6 bases). Per germline, CDR1 SQVTM and CDR2 ANQGSEA. The length of the CDR3 is 14 residues. Trimming took 6 bases from V and 0 from J, leaving 12 bases between them. In DNA, the CDR3 is TGCAGCGTGGGGGACATTTTCTCTGGAAACACCATATATTTT. It specifies CSVGDIFSGNTIYF.

The chain's CDR3 is CASSVTSGIQETQYF. The CDR3 DNA follows: TGTGCCAGCAGCGTAACTAGCGGCATCCAAGAGACCCAGTACTTC. This chain joins TRBV9 and TRBJ2-5; 8 bases are a match to TRBD2. The V gene end was trimmed by 1 base and the J gene end by 1 base; junction bases not matched to a gene: 3. Per germline, CDR1 SGDLS and CDR2 YYNGEE. This CDR3 region has 15 residues.

As to this clone: Other DNA sequences in this sample translate to the same CDR3. The genes are TRBV5-1 and TRBJ1-5; D may be TRBD1 (5 bases). CDR3 size: 13 residues. V lost 2 bases and J lost 3, with 6 bases in between. Germline CDR1 reads SGHRS; CDR2 reads YFSETQ. The chain's CDR3 is CASSLGVNQPQHF. The CDR3 nucleotides read TGCGCCAGCAGCTTAGGGGTCAATCAGCCCCAGCATTTT.

This chain links TRBV19 with TRBJ2-1; D perhaps matches TRBD2 (5 bases). CDR1 is LNHDA, CDR2 SQIVND, per germline (reference sequence). This CDR3 contains 17 residues. V was trimmed by 7 bases and J by 0 bases, leaving 19 bases between them. The DNA for the CDR3 is TGTGCCAGTACCCTAGCCCCACTGTCAAGCTCCTACAATGAGCAGTTCTTC. Translation: CASTLAPLSSSYNEQFF.